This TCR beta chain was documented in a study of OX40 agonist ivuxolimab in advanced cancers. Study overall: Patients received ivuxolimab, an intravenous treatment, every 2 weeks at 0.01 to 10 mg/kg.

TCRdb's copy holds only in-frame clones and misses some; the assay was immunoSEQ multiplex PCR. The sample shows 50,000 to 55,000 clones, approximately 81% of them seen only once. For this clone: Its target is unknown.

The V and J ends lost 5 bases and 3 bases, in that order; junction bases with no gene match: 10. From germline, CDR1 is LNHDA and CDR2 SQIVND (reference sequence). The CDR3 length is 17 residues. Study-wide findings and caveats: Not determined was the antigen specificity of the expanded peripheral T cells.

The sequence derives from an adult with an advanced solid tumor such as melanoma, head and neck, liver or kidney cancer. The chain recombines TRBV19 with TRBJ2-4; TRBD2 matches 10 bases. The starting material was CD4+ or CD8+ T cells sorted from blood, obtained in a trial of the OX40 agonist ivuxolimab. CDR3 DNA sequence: TGTGCCAGTAGTGTAAAGAGCGGGAGGGCGGTCAAAAACATTCAGTACTTC. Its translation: CASSVKSGRAVKNIQYF.